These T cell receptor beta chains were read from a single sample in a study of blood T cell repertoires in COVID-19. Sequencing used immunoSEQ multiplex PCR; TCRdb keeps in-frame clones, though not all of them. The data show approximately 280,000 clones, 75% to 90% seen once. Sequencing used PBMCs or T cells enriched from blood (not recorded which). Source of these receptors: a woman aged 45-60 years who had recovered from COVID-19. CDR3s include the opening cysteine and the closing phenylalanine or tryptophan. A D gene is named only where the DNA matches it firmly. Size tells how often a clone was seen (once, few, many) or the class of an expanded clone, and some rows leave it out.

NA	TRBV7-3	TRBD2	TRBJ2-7	TGTGCCAGCAGCTTAAGGTCGGGCGGGAGCGAGCAGTACTTC	CASSLRSGGSEQYF
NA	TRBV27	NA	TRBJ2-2	TGTGCCAGCAGTTTAATCTTGGGGGGGAACACCGGGGAGCTGTTTTTT	CASSLILGGNTGELFF
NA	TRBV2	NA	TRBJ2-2	TGTGCCAGCAGTGTAAGACAGCCGTCCCACACCGGGGAGCTGTTTTTT	CASSVRQPSHTGELFF
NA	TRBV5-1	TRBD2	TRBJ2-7	TGCGCCAGCAGCTTGAGCGGGGGGATGTCCTACGAGCAGTACTTC	CASSLSGGMSYEQYF
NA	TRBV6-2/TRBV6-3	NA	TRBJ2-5	TGTGCCAGCAGTTTACTAGGTAGAGAGACCCAGTACTTC	CASSLLGRETQYF
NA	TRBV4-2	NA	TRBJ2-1	TGTGCCAGCAGCCTCCGGGCGGACTACGGGTACAATGAGCAGTTCTTC	CASSLRADYGYNEQFF
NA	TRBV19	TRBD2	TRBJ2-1	TGTGCCAGTAGCCGTACGGGGGGGCAGGGTGAGCAGTTCTTC	CASSRTGGQGEQFF
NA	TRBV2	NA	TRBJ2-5	TGTGCCAGGAGGGTAACAGGGTACGAGACCCAGTACTTC	CARRVTGYETQYF
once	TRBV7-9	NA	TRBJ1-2	TGTGCCAGCAGCTTCCGACAGAACTCCTATGGCTACACCTTC	CASSFRQNSYGYTF
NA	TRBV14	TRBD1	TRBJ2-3	TGTGCCAGCAGCCCAATGACAGGGGGCCTGGATACGCAGTATTTT	CASSPMTGGLDTQYF
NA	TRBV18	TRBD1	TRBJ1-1	TGTGCCAGCTCACTGGACAGGAGCACTGAAGCTTTCTTT	CASSLDRSTEAFF
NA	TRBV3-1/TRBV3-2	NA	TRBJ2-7	TGTGCCAGCAGCTGGCGGGTGAGCTCCTACGAGCAGTACTTC	CASSWRVSSYEQYF
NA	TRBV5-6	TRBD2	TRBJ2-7	TGTGCCAGCAGCTTGGTCGGCCCGGGGGGCGAGCAGTACTTC	CASSLVGPGGEQYF
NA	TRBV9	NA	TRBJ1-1	TGTGCCAGCACCCCGGGGGGTGCCGCCACTGAAGCTTTCTTT	CASTPGGAATEAFF
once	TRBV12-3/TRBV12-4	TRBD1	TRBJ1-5	TGTGCCAGCGGGACAGATTATCAGCCCCAGCATTTT	CASGTDYQPQHF
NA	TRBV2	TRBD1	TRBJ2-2	TGTGCCAGCAGTCGGACAGGTCACACCGGGGAGCTGTTTTTT	CASSRTGHTGELFF